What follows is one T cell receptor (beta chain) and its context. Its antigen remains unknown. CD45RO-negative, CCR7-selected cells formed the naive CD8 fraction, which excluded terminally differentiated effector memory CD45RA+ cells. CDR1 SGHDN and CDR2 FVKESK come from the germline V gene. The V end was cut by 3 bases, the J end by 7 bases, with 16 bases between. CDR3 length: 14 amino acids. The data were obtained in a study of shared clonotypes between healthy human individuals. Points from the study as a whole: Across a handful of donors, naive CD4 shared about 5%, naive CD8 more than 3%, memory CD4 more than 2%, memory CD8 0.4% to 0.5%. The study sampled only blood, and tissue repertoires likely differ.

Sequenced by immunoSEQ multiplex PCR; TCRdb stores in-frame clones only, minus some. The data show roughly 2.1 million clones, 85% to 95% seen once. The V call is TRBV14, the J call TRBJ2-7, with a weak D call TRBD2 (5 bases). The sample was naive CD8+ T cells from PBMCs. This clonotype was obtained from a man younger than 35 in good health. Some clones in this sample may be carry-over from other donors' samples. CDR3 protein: CASSHRGSKVEQYF. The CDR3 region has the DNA TGTGCCAGCAGCCACCGAGGGTCTAAGGTTGAGCAGTACTTC.